The present entry profiles one T cell receptor (beta chain) with its context. CDR1 is KGHSH and CDR2 is LQKENI in the germline V gene. The CDR3 is made up of 16 amino acids. Trimming cost V 4 bases and J 4 bases, with 18 bases left between them. The sample is drawn from a study of blood T cell repertoires in COVID-19. Looking at the study overall: From the United States, Italy and Spain came samples of acute and convalescent COVID-19. Sources were T cells, B-cell-depleted T cells, or PBMCs; the material itself was cDNA or gDNA.

Original handling: It was from reference gene primer amplification that nucleated cell counts were estimated. Clones were sequenced by immunoSEQ multiplex PCR, and TCRdb holds only the in-frame ones, with some missing. Clonal size and the V and J genes are those of that table, whereas D and trimming came from the DNA. The profile covers fewer than 250,000 clones, with 84% appearing a single time and more than 4% taken by the ten largest. This chain links TRBV18 with TRBJ2-3, with a tentative D call TRBD2 (5 bases). Sequenced sample: peripheral blood. This clonotype was sampled from a man aged 45 to 65 with acute or convalescent COVID-19. The CDR3 here is CASSLEAVTRPDTQYF. Here the CDR3 DNA reads TGTGCCAGCTCACTCGAAGCGGTGACAAGACCAGATACGCAGTATTTT.